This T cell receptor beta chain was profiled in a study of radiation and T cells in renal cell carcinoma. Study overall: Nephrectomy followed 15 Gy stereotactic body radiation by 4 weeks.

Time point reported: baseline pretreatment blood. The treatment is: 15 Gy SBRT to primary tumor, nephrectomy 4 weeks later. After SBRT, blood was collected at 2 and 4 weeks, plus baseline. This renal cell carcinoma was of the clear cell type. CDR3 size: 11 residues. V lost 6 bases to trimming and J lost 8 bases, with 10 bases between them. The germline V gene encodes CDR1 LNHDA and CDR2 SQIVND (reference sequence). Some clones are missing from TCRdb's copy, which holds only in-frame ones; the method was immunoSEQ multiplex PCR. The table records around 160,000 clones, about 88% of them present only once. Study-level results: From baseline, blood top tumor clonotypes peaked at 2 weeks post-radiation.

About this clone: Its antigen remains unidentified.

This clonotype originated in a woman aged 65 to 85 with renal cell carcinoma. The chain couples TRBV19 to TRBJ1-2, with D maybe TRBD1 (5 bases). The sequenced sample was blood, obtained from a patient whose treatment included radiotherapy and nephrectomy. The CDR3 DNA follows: TGTGCCAGTAGCCTGACAGTCGGCTACACCTTC. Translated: CASSLTVGYTF.